Below, 2 T cell receptor beta chains from the same sample are listed, as sequenced in a study of blood T cell repertoires in COVID-19. Sequencing used immunoSEQ multiplex PCR; TCRdb keeps in-frame clones, though not all of them. The sample records approximately 220,000 clones, about 88% being singletons. The sequenced sample consisted of peripheral blood. These receptors came from a man in his 60s with acute or convalescent COVID-19.

V and J are TRBV19 and TRBJ1-6, with D perhaps TRBD1 (5 bases). This CDR3 comprises 14 residues. Germline V lookup: CDR1 LNHDA, CDR2 SQIVND (reference sequence). V dropped 9 bases and J dropped 7 bases, with 16 bases sitting between them. CDR3 bases: TGTGCCAGCACCGGAGGGGTTGGGAATTCACCCCTCCACTTT. Amino acids: CASTGGVGNSPLHF.

The CDR3: CARSLTDSSYNEQFF. In DNA form, the CDR3 reads TGTGCCAGAAGCTTGACGGACAGCTCCTACAATGAGCAGTTCTTC. The gene calls are TRBV5-3 and TRBJ2-1; TRBD1 is a possible D gene (6 bases). TRBV5-3 counts as an open reading frame of uncertain function. V was shortened by 1 base and J by 0 bases, with 8 bases between the two germline ends. The CDR3 totals 15 residues.